This TCR beta chain was recovered during a study of T cells after yellow fever vaccination (dated by TCRdb to between 2017 and 2020). Concerning the study at large: The SMART-Seq v4 Ultra Low Input RNA kit was used to prepare libraries from fractions with low cell numbers. Blood was drawn at multiple timepoints before and after primary and secondary immunization, with bulk PBMC replicates and cell subsets isolated. Two healthy male donors, one aged 18 to 30 and one aged 30 to 39 years, were included in the cohort. To track T-cell clones before and after primary and booster YFV17D yellow fever vaccination, bulk TCR alpha and beta repertoires were sequenced longitudinally. Results the study describes overall, beyond this receptor: Computational filtering was required because FACS-sorted repertoires could contain abundant contaminating clonotypes from the bulk population. After the booster, most of the clones that had expanded following primary vaccination were detected again (approximately 95% of CD4 and 85% to 90% of CD8), which suggests that memory was broadly maintained. The study included only two donors, which limits how far the findings can be generalized. A small fraction of clonotypes showed up in both the CD4 and CD8 compartments, probably as a result of convergent recombination. Compared with the primary T-cell response, the secondary T-cell response was faster but weaker, reaching its peak on day 5 rather than on day 15.

Taken with the paper, the label for treatment or condition translates to: live attenuated yellow fever vaccine strain. At every blood-draw timepoint, two biological replicates of bulk PBMCs were collected. A standard Ficoll-Paque protocol was used to isolate PBMCs from peripheral blood. RNA was extracted with TriZol from bulk PBMCs, CD4 and CD8 fractions, and dextramer-positive and dextramer-negative fractions. Looking up the germline V gene yields CDR1 ENHRY and CDR2 SYGVKD. The CDR3 measures 12 amino acids from cysteine to phenylalanine. Only the CDR3 DNA stays, 36 bases, in frame from base 1. Between the V and J ends, shortened by 8 bases and 8 bases respectively, the junction contains 10 bases. This clonotype appeared many times. It lacks a known antigen. No base-level quality is on record; no much larger clone is a single base apart. TCR cDNA was synthesized by 5'RACE template switching, which introduced a universal primer site and unique molecular identifiers. Priming for cDNA synthesis came from both the TCR alpha and TCR beta constant segments. Library amplification used two PCR steps, and the second PCR step added sample barcodes and sequencing adapters. Sequencing of libraries was performed on Illumina HiSeq 2500 (2x100 bp) or NovaSeq (2x150 bp). Regarding the original processing steps: MIGEC was used to demultiplex reads and collapse the reads into UMI consensus sequences, and MiXCR was used for V(D)J alignment. Vaccine-responding clonotypes were defined with edgeR using replicate PBMC samples, requiring FDR below 0.01 and a log2 fold change above 5 up to day 15. Bulk clonotypes were assigned CD4 or CD8 identity according to which sequenced CD4 or CD8 repertoire held them at higher abundance. TCRdb reprocessed the public reads (quality trimming at Q25 with fastp, clone calling with MiXCR) and kept in-frame beta chains. Identical CDR3 protein sequences are pooled into one entry, listed with their most common genes and DNA. TCRdb's processing, not the study's, gives the V and J calls here. A total of approximately 610,000 distinct CDR3 sequences appear in this sample, less than 20% of them only once. Clones ranked in the top ten supply 17% of the sample.

The sequence was collected from a man aged 18 to 35 who received the YFV17D yellow fever vaccine. This sample comprised PBMCs, obtained 5 days after the first yellow fever vaccination. Recombination connected TRBV10-3 to TRBJ1-6; the D segment cannot be called with confidence. The bases read TGTGCCATCGGCGGATCGGATTCACCCCTCCACTTT. This sequence encodes CAIGGSDSPLHF.